This TCR beta chain was recovered during a study of CD8+ T cells in alopecia areata. About the research overall: Tofacitinib administration to treated patients was oral, at 5 to 10 mg twice daily.

Broader study findings: Researchers report lesional scalp, most notably alopecia totalis/universalis, outstripped normal scalp in clonality.

Germline CDR1 is SGHTA and CDR2 is FQGNSA. V was pared by 1 base and J by 6 bases, with 18 bases between. The CDR3 totals 16 residues. About this clone itself: Antigen unknown.

Alopecia areata patients had lesional scalp punch biopsies and peripheral blood taken from them. Extraction and reverse transcription of RNA yielded cDNA as the sequencing template. The data were produced by immunoSEQ multiplex PCR, yet TCRdb's version contains in-frame clones alone and is incomplete. Of some 150,000 clones listed, 67% are singletons. Material: CD8+ T cells sorted from blood, obtained at week 0. The chain has TRBV7-2 and TRBJ1-2; D is possibly TRBD1 (5 bases). The receptor's source is a human donor with alopecia areata. CDR3 amino acids: CASSLGLAGKKNGYTF. The CDR3 coding sequence is TGTGCCAGCAGCTTAGGGTTGGCAGGGAAGAAAAATGGCTACACCTTC.